These T cell receptor beta chains were read from a single sample in a study of early T cells in non-severe SARS-CoV-2 infection. TCRdb redid the calling of the 5' RACE reads with MiXCR, one entry per CDR3 protein. The table shows some 97,000 distinct CDR3 sequences, with around 10% occurring only once. The sample was whole blood, taken at baseline. These TCRs come from an adult who was a healthcare worker with PCR-confirmed SARS-CoV-2 infection or an uninfected control (not recorded which). Both conserved end residues are part of each CDR3. Fields, in order: J gene, D gene, V gene, clone size, CDR3 DNA, CDR3 protein. A D gene is named only where the DNA matches it firmly. Clone size is given for some rows only: seen once, a few or many times, or a class if the clone is expanded.

>TRBJ2-1|NA|TRBV11-2|NA
TGTGCCAGCAGCGCGGCCGGGACCCGGGTCAGCAATGAGCAGTTCTTC
CASSAAGTRVSNEQFF
>TRBJ2-7|NA|TRBV19|many
TGTGCCAGTAGTATGAGGCGCCTAGCAGCCTACGAGCAGTACTTC
CASSMRRLAAYEQYF
>TRBJ2-3|NA|TRBV2|few
TGTGCCAGCCTCACGGGGCGTAGCGGCGGCACAGATACGCAGTATTTT
CASLTGRSGGTDTQYF
>TRBJ2-5|TRBD2|TRBV11-3|few
TGTGCCAGCAGCTCTACTAGCGGAAGGGGAATGGAGACCCAGTACTTC
CASSSTSGRGMETQYF
>TRBJ2-1|TRBD2|TRBV12-3/TRBV12-4|many
TGTGCCAGCAGACCAACTAGCGGGGGGAGCTCCTACAATGAGCAGTTCTTC
CASRPTSGGSSYNEQFF
>TRBJ1-1|NA|TRBV19|few
TGTGCCAGTAGTATAAATTCGGGACGGACTAATGAAGCTTTCTTT
CASSINSGRTNEAFF
>TRBJ2-1|NA|TRBV2|many
TGTGCCAGGCAGAGCGGACTATACAATGAGCAGTTCTTC
CARQSGLYNEQFF
>TRBJ2-2|NA|TRBV7-6|NA
TGTGCCAGCAGCTTAGTACCGGGTAGCGGGGAGCTGTTTTTT
CASSLVPGSGELFF
>TRBJ2-1|TRBD2|TRBV20-1|many
TGCAGTGCTAGTGGTAGCGGGAGATTAAGAAATGAGCAGTTCTTC
CSASGSGRLRNEQFF
>TRBJ2-1|TRBD2|TRBV24-1|NA
TGTGCCACCAGAGACCCGGGACTAGCGGCGAACAATGAGCAGTTCTTC
CATRDPGLAANNEQFF
>TRBJ2-1|NA|TRBV28|NA
TGTGCCAGCAGTTTACGGGGCCCCAATGAGCAGTTCTTC
CASSLRGPNEQFF
>TRBJ2-1|TRBD2|TRBV5-4|few
TGTGCCAGCAGTGGACTAGCGGGTGCCTACAATGAGCAGTTCTTC
CASSGLAGAYNEQFF
>TRBJ2-3|TRBD2|TRBV5-1|few
TGCGCCAGCAGCTCGCCGGGACTAGCTGAAGATACGCAGTATTTT
CASSSPGLAEDTQYF
>TRBJ2-5|TRBD1|TRBV25-1|few
TGTGCCAGCAGTGCCTTGACAGGGATGAAAGAGACCCAGTACTTC
CASSALTGMKETQYF
>TRBJ1-2|NA|TRBV20-1|many
TGCAGTGCTAGAGTGGCCCAGTTGGGAGGCTACACCTTC
CSARVAQLGGYTF
>TRBJ2-1|TRBD2|TRBV2|many
TGTGCCAGCAAAGCGGGAGTACACAATGAGCAGTTCTTC
CASKAGVHNEQFF
>TRBJ2-3|TRBD1|TRBV18|NA
TGTGCCAGCTCACCACTTACAGGGGGGATCACAGATACGCAGTATTTT
CASSPLTGGITDTQYF
>TRBJ1-1|NA|TRBV29-1|NA
TGCAGAGACGCCGACCCGGACACTGAAGCTTTCTTT
CRDADPDTEAFF
>TRBJ1-5|NA|TRBV27|few
TGTGCCAGCAGTTTCTCTGGCAATCAGCCCCAGCATTTT
CASSFSGNQPQHF
>TRBJ2-7|TRBD2|TRBV7-2|many
TGTGCCAGCAGCCCCAGACTAGCGGGAGTCCACGAGCAGTACTTC
CASSPRLAGVHEQYF
>TRBJ2-7|TRBD1|TRBV6-6|NA
TGTGCCAGCAGTCCGCACCCCGGACAGGGCCACGAGCAGTACTTC
CASSPHPGQGHEQYF
>TRBJ1-6|TRBD1|TRBV12-3/TRBV12-4|few
TGTGCCAGCAGTCCCGGGACAGTCTCTCCCAATTCACCCCTCCACTTT
CASSPGTVSPNSPLHF
>TRBJ2-5|NA|TRBV20-1|many
TGCAGTGCTGCTCAAGAGACCCAGTACTTC
CSAAQETQYF
>TRBJ2-7|NA|TRBV3-1|few
TGTGCCAGCAGCCAAGAAGTAGCGGACTCCCCAACGGCCCCCAACGAGCAGTACTTC
CASSQEVADSPTAPNEQYF
>TRBJ2-7|NA|TRBV6-6|NA
TGTGCCAGCAGTTACTCAGGAGTAATTGTCTTC
CASSYSGVIVF
>TRBJ2-7|TRBD2|TRBV28|few
TGTGCCAGCAGCTTGAGCCCCGGGAGGGCCTACGAGCAGTACTTC
CASSLSPGRAYEQYF
>TRBJ2-7|NA|TRBV29-1|NA
TGCAGCGTTGAAGATTACTGGACTCAGTACTCCTACGAGCAGTACTTC
CSVEDYWTQYSYEQYF
>TRBJ2-3|NA|TRBV4-1|NA
TGCGCCAGCAGCCAGGGCGGACTAAGCACAGATACGCAGTATTTT
CASSQGGLSTDTQYF
>TRBJ2-2|NA|TRBV5-1|NA
TGCGCCAGCAGGACGGGAGTTGACGTCGGGGAGCTGTTTTTT
CASRTGVDVGELFF
>TRBJ2-3|NA|TRBV10-3|many
TGTGCCATCAGGGGGTCTGATACGCAGTATTTT
CAIRGSDTQYF
>TRBJ2-2|NA|TRBV10-3|few
TGTGCCATCAGTGAGGCCGCCGGGGAGCTGTTTTTT
CAISEAAGELFF
>TRBJ1-1|NA|TRBV29-1|NA
TGCAGCGCGCCCCTTACAGGGAACACTGAAGCTTTCTTT
CSAPLTGNTEAFF
>TRBJ2-7|NA|TRBV11-2|few
TGTGCCAGCAGCTTAGATCTCTTGGGCTCCTCCGAGCAGTACTTC
CASSLDLLGSSEQYF
>TRBJ1-1|TRBD1|TRBV5-4|NA
TGTGCCAGCAGCTTTAGGGGGCGCGGGACTGAAGTTTTCTTT
CASSFRGRGTEVFF
>TRBJ1-5|NA|TRBV7-9|many
TGTGCCAGCAGCTTACGAGGTAGCAATCAGCCCCAGCATTTT
CASSLRGSNQPQHF
>TRBJ2-1|NA|TRBV15|few
TGTGCCACCAGCAGAGACGGGCCGTACAATGAGCAGTTCTTC
CATSRDGPYNEQFF
>TRBJ1-1|NA|TRBV20-1|NA
TGCAGTGCTAGTGTGGAATGGACTGAAGCTTTCTTT
CSASVEWTEAFF
>TRBJ2-3|TRBD2|TRBV11-1|NA
TGTGCCAGCAGCTGGACTAGCGGGTCAGATACGCAGTATTTT
CASSWTSGSDTQYF
>TRBJ2-1|TRBD1|TRBV4-2|few
TGTGCCAGCAGCCGCGCCGGGACAGGGGCGAACAATGAGCAGTTCTTC
CASSRAGTGANNEQFF
>TRBJ2-5|TRBD2|TRBV5-6|few
TGTGCCAGCAGATCAGCGGGAGGTGAGACCCAGTACTTC
CASRSAGGETQYF
>TRBJ2-2|NA|TRBV6-1|many
TGTGCCAGCAGCCTCCCGAGCGGAGGGACCGGGGAGCTGTTTTTT
CASSLPSGGTGELFF
>TRBJ1-1|NA|TRBV11-2|few
TGTGCCAGCAGCTTTGTAGGGAACACTGAAGCTTTCTTT
CASSFVGNTEAFF
>TRBJ1-2|NA|TRBV20-1|many
TGCAGTGCTAGCCTCGGGGTGGGGAGGAATGGCTACACCTTC
CSASLGVGRNGYTF
>TRBJ2-3|TRBD1|TRBV10-2|many
TGCGCCAGCAGTGAGGCCACCGGGACAGGGAGCACAGATACGCAGTATTTT
CASSEATGTGSTDTQYF
>TRBJ1-2|NA|TRBV29-1|many
TGCAGCGCCATCATTCGCCTACGACTTCACTATGGCTACACCTTC
CSAIIRLRLHYGYTF
>TRBJ1-6|NA|TRBV7-9|NA
TGTGCCAGCAGCCTTAGAGGGGGGGATAATTCACCCCTCCACTTT
CASSLRGGDNSPLHF
>TRBJ2-7|NA|TRBV20-1|many
TGCAGTGCGCGGCAAAATTACGAGCAGTACTTC
CSARQNYEQYF
>TRBJ2-1|NA|TRBV11-2|NA
TGTGCCAGCAGCTTATCGGGGGTGAACAATGAGCAGTTCTTC
CASSLSGVNNEQFF
>TRBJ2-7|NA|TRBV10-3|NA
TGTGCCATCAGTGAGATGGGATCCGAGCAGTACTTC
CAISEMGSEQYF
>TRBJ1-5|TRBD1|TRBV5-5|NA
TGTGCCAGCAGCCCAGGGACAGGGGCTTCGTTTGGCAATCAGCCCCAGCATTTT
CASSPGTGASFGNQPQHF
>TRBJ1-1|NA|TRBV7-8|many
TGTGCCAGCAGCTTACTCAGGACAGTCAACACTGAAGCTTTCTTT
CASSLLRTVNTEAFF
>TRBJ2-1|NA|TRBV7-2|few
TGTGCCAGCAGCACGGTCGCGGGGGCTTACAATGAGCAGTTCTTC
CASSTVAGAYNEQFF
>TRBJ1-2|TRBD1|TRBV29-1|NA
TGCAGCGTTGAATTGTCAGGGGGCGCGAGTAACTATGGCTACACCTTC
CSVELSGGASNYGYTF
>TRBJ2-7|TRBD2|TRBV5-1|many
TGCGCCAGCAGCCCTAGCGGGGGGGCCTACGAGCAGTACTTC
CASSPSGGAYEQYF
>TRBJ2-1|TRBD2|TRBV10-3|few
TGTGCCATCACGGCGGGAGTAGGCGATGAGCAGTTCTTC
CAITAGVGDEQFF
>TRBJ2-3|NA|TRBV2|NA
TGTGCCAGCAGCAGAAGTCTGACAGATACGCAGTATTTT
CASSRSLTDTQYF
>TRBJ1-6|NA|TRBV7-2|many
TGTGCCAGCAGCCCCACGAGGGGCGCGCCCTCTTCACCCCTCCACTTT
CASSPTRGAPSSPLHF
>TRBJ2-5|NA|TRBV2|NA
TGTGCCAGCAATCGACAGGCGGAAGAGACCCAGTACTTC
CASNRQAEETQYF
>TRBJ1-1|NA|TRBV2|many
TGTGCCAGCACCCCCCTGAACACTGAAGCTTTCTTT
CASTPLNTEAFF